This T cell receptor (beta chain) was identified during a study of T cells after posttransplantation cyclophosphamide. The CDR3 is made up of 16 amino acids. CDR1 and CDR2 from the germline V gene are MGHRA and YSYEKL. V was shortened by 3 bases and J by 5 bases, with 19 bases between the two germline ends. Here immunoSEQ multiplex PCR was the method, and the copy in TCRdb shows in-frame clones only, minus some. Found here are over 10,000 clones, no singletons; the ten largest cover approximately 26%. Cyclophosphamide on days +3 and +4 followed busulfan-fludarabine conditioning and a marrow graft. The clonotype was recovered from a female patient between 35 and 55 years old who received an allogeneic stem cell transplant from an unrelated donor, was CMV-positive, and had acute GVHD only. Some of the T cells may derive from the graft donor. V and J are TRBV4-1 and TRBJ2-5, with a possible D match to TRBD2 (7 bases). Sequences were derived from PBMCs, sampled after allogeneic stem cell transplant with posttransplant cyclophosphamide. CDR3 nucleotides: TGCGCCAGCAGCCACGCCCCACTAGCGCAGGGGGAGACCCAGTACTTC. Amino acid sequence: CASSHAPLAQGETQYF.